This T cell receptor beta chain was captured in a study of T cells in tuberculosis. Study-wide background: Sequenced TCRs come from CD1B-GMM tetramer-binding T cells. In South Africa, adults with active tuberculosis were compared with IGRA-negative and latently infected IGRA-positive adolescents. Regarding the study as a whole: Smaller alpha distances in active tuberculosis partly reflected shorter CDR3-alpha lengths.

Generated by immunoSEQ multiplex PCR, the TCRdb table keeps only in-frame clones and is missing some. The sample yields about 20,000 clones, around 89% seen once. The CDR3 consists of 12 residues. V was trimmed by 6 bases and J by 3 bases, leaving 8 bases between them. Germline CDR1 and CDR2: MDHEN and SYDVKM. A remark on this clone: Its target is not known.

The rearrangement joins TRBV28 to TRBJ1-2; D uncertain. The material sequenced was PBMCs. The sequence derives from a donor aged 5 to 30 with latent tuberculosis or without tuberculosis infection. The CDR3: CASSLQDYGYTF. The CDR3 nucleotides are TGTGCCAGCAGCCTCCAGGACTATGGCTACACCTTC.